Listed below are T cell receptor beta chains from one sample, sequenced in a study of T cell repertoires in cytomegalovirus infection. TCRdb re-derived calls from the reads in MiXCR, one entry per CDR3 protein. Here the sample spans about 450,000 distinct CDR3 sequences, approximately 32% being singletons. The specimen was PBMCs. All receptors come from a human donor in good health (CMV status not recorded). Some clones in this sample may be carry-over from other donors' samples. Both conserved end residues are part of each CDR3. D genes are given only for firm matches. Clone size is given for some rows only: seen once, a few or many times, or a class if the clone is expanded.

J	size	D	V	length	CDR3	DNA
TRBJ2-1	many	TRBD2	TRBV5-6	13	CASSLRGGDEQFF	TGTGCCAGCAGCTTGCGGGGGGGTGATGAGCAGTTCTTC
TRBJ1-2	few	.	TRBV6-1	15	CASASPDRANYGYTF	TGTGCCAGTGCCTCGCCAGACAGAGCTAACTATGGCTACACCTTC
TRBJ1-6	.	TRBD1	TRBV4-1	15	CASSTIWTGGSPLHF	TGCGCCAGCAGCACTATCTGGACAGGGGGTTCACCCCTCCACTTT
TRBJ1-5	.	.	TRBV28	15	CASNPGTYSNQPQHF	TGTGCCAGCAATCCTGGGACTTATAGCAATCAGCCCCAGCATTTT
TRBJ2-1	few	.	TRBV7-8	14	CASSLGGAGNEQFF	TGTGCCAGCAGCTTAGGGGGAGCTGGGAATGAGCAGTTCTTC
TRBJ2-2	.	.	TRBV4-1	16	CASSQDRWPNTGELFF	TGCGCCAGCAGCCAAGATCGATGGCCAAACACCGGGGAGCTGTTTTTT
TRBJ2-7	.	.	TRBV6-5	16	CASSYSKTPNPYEHYF	TGTGCAAGCAGTTACTCAAAGACCCCAAACCCTTACGAGCATTACTTC
TRBJ2-5	many	.	TRBV19	16	CASKEVAGATYGTQYF	TGTGCCAGTAAAGAGGTCGCGGGGGCTACGTACGGGACCCAGTACTTC
TRBJ2-6	.	.	TRBV6-6	16	CASSYSLGSGANVLTF	TGTGCCAGCAGTTACTCCCTGGGCTCTGGGGCCAACGTCCTGACTTTC
TRBJ1-2	.	.	TRBV28	11	CASSNEGSYTF	TGTGCCAGCAGTAACGAAGGGAGCTACACCTTC
TRBJ1-2	many	.	TRBV7-8	13	CASSRDGGGHWTF	TGTGCCAGCAGCCGGGACGGCGGAGGCCATTGGACCTTC
TRBJ2-1	.	.	TRBV9	14	CASSAGRGRKGQFF	TGTGCCAGCAGCGCTGGTCGGGGCCGTAAGGGGCAGTTCTTC
TRBJ1-1	few	.	TRBV2	13	CASSDGANTEAFF	TGTGCCAGCAGTGATGGTGCGAACACTGAAGCTTTCTTT
TRBJ2-5	many	.	TRBV7-2	15	CASSYGTVRQETQYF	TGTGCCAGCAGCTACGGGACTGTAAGACAAGAGACCCAGTACTTC
TRBJ1-5	few	.	TRBV15	14	CATSMGGADQPQHF	TGTGCCACCAGCATGGGGGGCGCGGATCAGCCCCAGCATTTT
TRBJ1-1	.	TRBD1	TRBV30	12	CAWGTGVIPAFF	TGTGCCTGGGGGACAGGGGTAATTCCAGCTTTCTTT
TRBJ1-1	many	.	TRBV7-6	14	CASSLRTGMAEAFF	TGTGCCAGCAGCTTACGGACCGGGATGGCTGAAGCTTTCTTT
TRBJ2-1	.	.	TRBV4-1	14	CASSQVQGANEQFF	TGCGCCAGCAGCCAAGTCCAGGGTGCGAATGAGCAGTTCTTC
TRBJ1-5	few	.	TRBV12-3/TRBV12-4	14	CASSFWGRFQPQHF	TGTGCCAGCAGTTTTTGGGGGCGCTTTCAGCCCCAGCATTTT
TRBJ2-5	many	TRBD2	TRBV7-8	13	CASSPLASETQYF	TGTGCCAGCAGCCCACTAGCGTCAGAGACCCAGTACTTC
TRBJ2-2	.	.	TRBV5-1	16	CASSLATGVGFGELFF	TGCGCCAGCAGCTTGGCAACAGGTGTAGGATTCGGGGAGCTGTTTTTT
TRBJ1-2	.	TRBD1	TRBV24-1	14	CATSRLQGAGGYTF	TGTGCCACCAGTCGCTTACAGGGGGCTGGTGGCTACACCTTC
TRBJ1-4	.	.	TRBV7-9	13	CASSSGMYEKLFF	TGTGCCAGCAGCTCGGGGATGTATGAAAAACTGTTTTTT
TRBJ2-7	.	.	TRBV15	15	CATSSHPDSSGEQYF	TGTGCCACCAGCAGCCACCCGGACAGCTCAGGCGAGCAGTACTTC
TRBJ2-5	few	.	TRBV7-2	15	CASSLAKGFQETQYF	TGTGCCAGCAGCTTAGCGAAGGGGTTTCAAGAGACCCAGTACTTC
TRBJ2-3	.	TRBD1	TRBV7-8	16	CASSLSRDRLTDTQYF	TGTGCCAGCAGCCTCTCCCGGGACAGGCTTACAGATACGCAGTATTTT
TRBJ1-2	.	.	TRBV7-9	17	CASSPWQELTRWSGYTF	TGTGCCAGCAGCCCTTGGCAGGAGCTTACTCGGTGGAGTGGCTACACCTTC
TRBJ1-5	many	.	TRBV7-6	17	CASSPGPGQQTNQPQHF	TGTGCCAGCAGCCCAGGCCCGGGCCAGCAAACGAATCAGCCCCAGCATTTT
TRBJ2-5	.	.	TRBV15	15	CATSGRPTRAETQYF	TGTGCCACCAGCGGACGGCCCACCAGGGCGGAGACCCAGTACTTC
TRBJ2-2	few	.	TRBV6-1	12	CASRRTTGELFF	TGTGCCAGCAGGAGAACGACCGGGGAGCTGTTTTTT
TRBJ2-7	.	.	TRBV18	13	CASSPKGTYEQYF	TGTGCCAGCTCACCAAAGGGGACCTACGAGCAGTACTTC
TRBJ2-3	.	TRBD1	TRBV9	17	CASSVDVQGARADTQYF	TGTGCCAGCAGCGTAGACGTCCAGGGGGCACGGGCAGATACGCAGTATTTT
TRBJ1-1	.	.	TRBV18	15	CASSQLQGMNTGAFF	TGTGCCAGCTCACAACTACAGGGAATGAACACTGGAGCTTTCTTT
TRBJ2-5	.	TRBD2	TRBV18	15	CASSPPGGIQETQYF	TGTGCCAGCTCACCACCGGGGGGGATCCAAGAGACCCAGTACTTC
TRBJ2-1	.	TRBD2	TRBV5-5	20	CASSLVLLLAGEINYNEQFF	TGTGCCAGCAGCTTGGTCCTTTTACTAGCGGGGGAGATCAACTACAATGAGCAGTTCTTC
TRBJ1-1	.	TRBD1	TRBV7-2	16	CASSPHTGTGYTEAFF	TGTGCCAGCAGCCCTCACACCGGGACAGGGTACACTGAAGCTTTCTTT